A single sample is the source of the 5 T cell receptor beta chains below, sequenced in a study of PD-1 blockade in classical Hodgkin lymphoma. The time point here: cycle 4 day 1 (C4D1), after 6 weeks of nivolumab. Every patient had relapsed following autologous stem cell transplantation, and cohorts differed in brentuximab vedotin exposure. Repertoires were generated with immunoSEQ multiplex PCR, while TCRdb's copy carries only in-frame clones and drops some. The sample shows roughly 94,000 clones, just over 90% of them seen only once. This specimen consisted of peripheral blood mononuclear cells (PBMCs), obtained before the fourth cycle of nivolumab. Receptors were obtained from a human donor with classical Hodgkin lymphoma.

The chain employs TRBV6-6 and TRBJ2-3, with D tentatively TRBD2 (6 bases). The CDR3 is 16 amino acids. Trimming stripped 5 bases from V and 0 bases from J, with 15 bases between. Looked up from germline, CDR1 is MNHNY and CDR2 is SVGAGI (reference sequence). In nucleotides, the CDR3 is TGTGCCAGCAGTGTACTAACTAGCCCTAGCACAGATACGCAGTATTTT. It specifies CASSVLTSPSTDTQYF.

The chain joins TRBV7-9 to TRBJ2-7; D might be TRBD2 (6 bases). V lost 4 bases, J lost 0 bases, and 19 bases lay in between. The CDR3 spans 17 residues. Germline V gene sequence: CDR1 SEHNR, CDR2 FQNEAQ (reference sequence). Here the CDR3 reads CASSSGTRGSGSYEQYF. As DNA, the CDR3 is TGTGCCAGCAGCTCAGGGACTCGGGGGAGCGGCTCCTACGAGCAGTACTTC.

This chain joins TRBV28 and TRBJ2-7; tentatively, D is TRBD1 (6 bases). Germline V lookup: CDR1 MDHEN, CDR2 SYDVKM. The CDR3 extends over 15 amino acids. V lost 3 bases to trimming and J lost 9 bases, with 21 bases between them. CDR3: CASSFPRVRGRAQYF. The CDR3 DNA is TGTGCCAGCAGTTTCCCTCGGGTCAGGGGCAGGGCGCAGTACTTC.

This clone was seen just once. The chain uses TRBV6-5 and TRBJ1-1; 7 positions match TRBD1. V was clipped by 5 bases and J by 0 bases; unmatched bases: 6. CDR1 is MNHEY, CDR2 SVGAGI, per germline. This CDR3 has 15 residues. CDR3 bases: TGTGCCAGCAGTACAGCGACAGGGATGAACACTGAAGCTTTCTTT. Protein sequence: CASSTATGMNTEAFF.

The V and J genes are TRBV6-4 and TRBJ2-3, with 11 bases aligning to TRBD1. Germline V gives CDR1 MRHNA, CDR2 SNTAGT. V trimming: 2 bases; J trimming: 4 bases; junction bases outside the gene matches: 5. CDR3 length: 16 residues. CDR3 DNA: TGTGCCAGCAGTGACACACCGGGACAGGGGGCAGATACGCAGTATTTT. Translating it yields CASSDTPGQGADTQYF.